The rows below give T cell receptor beta chains drawn from one sample of a study of neoadjuvant anti-PD-1 for oral cavity cancer. The protocol was immunoSEQ multiplex PCR, while the TCRdb copy is restricted to in-frame clones and leaves out a portion. Of roughly 15,000 clones in the sample, about 68% were seen once. This material consisted of PBMCs, taken before nivolumab (anti-PD-1) treatment. The receptors were gathered from a person between 40 and 80 years old with oral cavity squamous cell carcinoma. Both conserved end residues are part of each CDR3. D genes are given only for firm matches. Only some rows state a clone size, as once, few, many or a class for expanded clones.

v_gene,j_gene,abundance,d_gene,CDR3nt,CDR3aa
TRBV6-1,TRBJ1-2,NA,NA,TGTGCCAGCAGTGTGAATGTAATGGGTTTTTACTATGGCTACACCTTC,CASSVNVMGFYYGYTF
TRBV2,TRBJ2-5,NA,NA,TGTGCCAGCAGTGAAGCGCAGGGTATTTGGGAGACCCAGTACTTC,CASSEAQGIWETQYF
TRBV7-9,TRBJ2-5,few,TRBD2,TGTGCCAGCAGCTCACTAGCGGGAGGCTATGAGACCCAGTACTTC,CASSSLAGGYETQYF
TRBV1,TRBJ1-5,NA,NA,TGCACCAGCAGCCAGATGGGACCAGGGATCCAGCCCCAGCATTTT,CTSSQMGPGIQPQHF
TRBV5-6,TRBJ2-2,NA,NA,TGTGCCACCCAGTCGGTTAACACCGGGGAGCTGTTTTTT,CATQSVNTGELFF
TRBV7-9,TRBJ2-7,NA,NA,TGTGCCAGCAGCCCTAGGACAGATTTAACCTACGAGCAGTACTTC,CASSPRTDLTYEQYF
TRBV13,TRBJ2-3,NA,NA,TGTGCCAGCAGCTTAGGACCTAGCACAGATACGCAGTATTTT,CASSLGPSTDTQYF
TRBV4-1,TRBJ2-1,NA,NA,TGCGCCAGCAGCCACGCCGGGACTCCAATCTTTGAGCAGTTCTTC,CASSHAGTPIFEQFF
TRBV5-5,TRBJ2-5,once,NA,TGTGCCAGCAGCCCGAGCGAAGAGACCCAGTACTTC,CASSPSEETQYF
TRBV6-6,TRBJ1-2,NA,NA,TGTGCCAGCAGCGACAGCTACTATGGCTACACCTTC,CASSDSYYGYTF
TRBV29-1,TRBJ1-2,NA,TRBD1,TGCAGCTCGGGAGACAGGGATAATGGCTACACCTTC,CSSGDRDNGYTF
TRBV7-2,TRBJ1-2,NA,NA,TGTGCCAGCAGCTTAGAACCCTCCGGACCCTATGGCTACACCTTC,CASSLEPSGPYGYTF
TRBV4-1,TRBJ2-1,once,NA,TGCGCCAGCAGCCAACCAAAAACAGGGTTTGACAATGAGCAGTTCTTC,CASSQPKTGFDNEQFF
TRBV6-1,TRBJ1-5,NA,TRBD1,TGTGCCAGCAGTGCCCGTACAGGGGGCAATCAGCCCCAGCATTTT,CASSARTGGNQPQHF
TRBV2,TRBJ2-7,once,NA,TGTGCCAGCAGTGGCTGGAGCTACGAGCAGTACTTC,CASSGWSYEQYF
TRBV7-6,TRBJ2-5,NA,NA,TGTGCCAGCAGCTTACTCTCGTCGTACCAAGAGACCCAGTACTTC,CASSLLSSYQETQYF
TRBV5-1,TRBJ1-2,NA,NA,TGCGCCAGCAGCTTAACAGCGCCGCAAACATATGGCTACACCTTC,CASSLTAPQTYGYTF
TRBV5-5,TRBJ1-5,once,NA,TGTGCCAGCAGCTTGTTAGGCAGTAGCAATCAGCCCCAGCATTTT,CASSLLGSSNQPQHF
TRBV4-2,TRBJ2-1,NA,TRBD2,TGTGCCAGCAGCTCCCCCCAGGTAGGCGGGGGTGACTACAATGAGCAGTTCTTC,CASSSPQVGGGDYNEQFF
TRBV19,TRBJ1-1,few,NA,TGTGCCAGTAGCCAACAGGGTGGGAAAGCTTTCTTT,CASSQQGGKAFF
TRBV7-6,TRBJ2-3,once,TRBD1,TGTGCCAGCAGCTCCTACGACAGGGGGGTAAATACGCAGTATTTT,CASSSYDRGVNTQYF
TRBV18,TRBJ1-5,few,NA,TGTGCCAGCTCACCGAAAGGGACGGCCCCATCTGGTCAGCCCCAGCATTTT,CASSPKGTAPSGQPQHF
TRBV4-1,TRBJ2-1,NA,NA,TGCGCCAGCAGCCACCATGGGTGGACCCGGGAGACGACCTACAATGAGCAGTTCTTC,CASSHHGWTRETTYNEQFF
TRBV11-2,TRBJ1-6,NA,TRBD1,TGTGCCAGCAGCTTAGGCGGGGACAGCATTAGCTCCTATAATTCACCCCTCCACTTT,CASSLGGDSISSYNSPLHF
TRBV5-1,TRBJ2-3,NA,NA,TGCGCCAGCAGTGTCGGGACTGGCACAGATACGCAGTATTTT,CASSVGTGTDTQYF
TRBV2,TRBJ2-7,NA,NA,TGTGCCAGCAGGCTTCTCAGGGACGAGCAGTACTTC,CASRLLRDEQYF
TRBV6-1,TRBJ1-3,few,NA,TGTGCCAGCAGTGGCTTTCAGGGGAAGAGTGGAAACACCATATATTTT,CASSGFQGKSGNTIYF
TRBV4-2,TRBJ1-6,NA,NA,TGTGCCAGCAGCCCCCGGGACCTAGCGGGCTCACCCCTCCACTTT,CASSPRDLAGSPLHF
TRBV9,TRBJ1-2,few,NA,TGTGCCAGCAGCGTGCAGGGTAACTATGGCTACACCTTC,CASSVQGNYGYTF
TRBV6-5,TRBJ1-1,NA,NA,TGTGCCAGCAGTTATTATATGGGGGGAAACACTGAAGCTTTCTTT,CASSYYMGGNTEAFF
TRBV2,TRBJ1-2,few,NA,TGTGCCAGCAGTGAAGGCCGTTCGAATAACTATGGCTACACCTTC,CASSEGRSNNYGYTF
TRBV6-5,TRBJ2-7,NA,TRBD1,TGTGCCAGCAGCTCAGGGACAGGCTACGAGCAGTACTTC,CASSSGTGYEQYF
TRBV2,TRBJ2-1,few,TRBD2,TGTGCTACTAGCGACTCCTACAATGAGCAGTTCTTC,CATSDSYNEQFF
TRBV30,TRBJ2-5,few,NA,TGTGCCTGGAGTCCTGACGGTATAGAGACCCAGTACTTC,CAWSPDGIETQYF
TRBV6-1,TRBJ1-2,few,NA,TGTGCCAGCAGTGATATGACGGCGTCCACCTTC,CASSDMTASTF
TRBV28,TRBJ2-7,NA,TRBD1,TGTGCCAGCAGTCCGGGACAGCCACCCTACGAGCAGTACTTC,CASSPGQPPYEQYF
TRBV7-2,TRBJ1-5,NA,NA,TGTGCCAGCAGCTTAGAGGTCCAGGGGTATAGCAATCAGCCCCAGCATTTT,CASSLEVQGYSNQPQHF
TRBV5-1,TRBJ1-1,NA,NA,TGCGCCAGCAGCTTGGCGTCTGGCAGCCGGGCTGAAGCTTTCTTT,CASSLASGSRAEAFF
TRBV5-8,TRBJ1-2,few,TRBD1,TGTGCCAGCAGCTTGGGGCCAACAGGGGGACTCTATGGCTACACCTTC,CASSLGPTGGLYGYTF
TRBV30,TRBJ1-3,NA,NA,TGTGCCCAGGACACGCAGACTGGAAACACCATATATTTT,CAQDTQTGNTIYF
TRBV11-3,TRBJ1-3,few,TRBD1,TGTGCCAGCAGCTTGACAGGGGTTGGAAACACCATATATTTT,CASSLTGVGNTIYF